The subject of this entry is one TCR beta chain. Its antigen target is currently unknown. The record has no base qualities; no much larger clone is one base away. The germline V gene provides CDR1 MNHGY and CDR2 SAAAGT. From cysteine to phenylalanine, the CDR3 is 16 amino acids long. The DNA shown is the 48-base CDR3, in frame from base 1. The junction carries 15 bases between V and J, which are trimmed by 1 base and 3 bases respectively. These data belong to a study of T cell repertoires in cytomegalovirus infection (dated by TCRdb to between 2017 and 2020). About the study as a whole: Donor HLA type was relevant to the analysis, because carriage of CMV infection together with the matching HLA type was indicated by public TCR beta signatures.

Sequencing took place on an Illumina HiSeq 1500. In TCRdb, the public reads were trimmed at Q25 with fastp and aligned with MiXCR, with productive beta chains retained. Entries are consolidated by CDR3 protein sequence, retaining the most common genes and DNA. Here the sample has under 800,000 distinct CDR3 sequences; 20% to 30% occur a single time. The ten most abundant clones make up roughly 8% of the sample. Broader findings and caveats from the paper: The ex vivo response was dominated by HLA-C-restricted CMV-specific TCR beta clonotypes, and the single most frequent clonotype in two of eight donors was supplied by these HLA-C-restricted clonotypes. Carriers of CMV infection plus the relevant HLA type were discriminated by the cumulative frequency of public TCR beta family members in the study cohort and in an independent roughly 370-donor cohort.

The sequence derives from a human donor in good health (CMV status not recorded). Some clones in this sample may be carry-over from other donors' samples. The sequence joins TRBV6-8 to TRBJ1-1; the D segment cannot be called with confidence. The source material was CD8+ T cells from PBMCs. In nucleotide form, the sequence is TGTGCCAGCAGTTACTTTTGGACGGGTATGGACACTGAAGCTTTCTTT. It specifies CASSYFWTGMDTEAFF.